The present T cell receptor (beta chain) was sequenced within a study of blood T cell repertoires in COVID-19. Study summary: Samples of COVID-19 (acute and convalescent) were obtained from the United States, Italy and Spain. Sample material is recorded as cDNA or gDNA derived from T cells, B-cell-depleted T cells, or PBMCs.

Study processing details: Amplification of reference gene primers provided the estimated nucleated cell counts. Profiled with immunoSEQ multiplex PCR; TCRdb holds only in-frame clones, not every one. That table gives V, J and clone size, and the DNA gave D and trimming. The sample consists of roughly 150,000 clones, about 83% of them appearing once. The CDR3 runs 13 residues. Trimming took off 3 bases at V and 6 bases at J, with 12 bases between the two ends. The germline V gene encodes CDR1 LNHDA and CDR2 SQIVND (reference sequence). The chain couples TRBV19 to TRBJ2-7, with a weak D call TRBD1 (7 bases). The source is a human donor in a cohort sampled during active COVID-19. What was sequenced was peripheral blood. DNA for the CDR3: TGTGCCAGTAGTATCCGCGGGACAGTCGAGCAGTACTTC. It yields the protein CASSIRGTVEQYF.